This T cell receptor (beta chain) was captured by sequencing in a study of blood T cell repertoires in COVID-19. TCRdb's table, derived via immunoSEQ multiplex PCR, lists solely in-frame clones and lacks some. The sample includes some 240,000 clones, around 84% of them seen just once. V was shortened by 4 bases and J by 3 bases, with 8 bases between the two germline ends. The germline gives CDR1 SEHNR, CDR2 FQNEAQ (reference sequence). This CDR3 contains 13 residues. The gene calls are TRBV7-9 and TRBJ2-3; possible D gene TRBD2, 5 bases. Sequencing was performed on PBMCs or T cells enriched from blood (not recorded which). This sequence was found in a woman in her 50s who had been exposed to COVID-19. CDR3: CASSSRGTDTQYF. The CDR3 coding sequence is TGTGCCAGCAGCTCGCGAGGGACAGATACGCAGTATTTT.